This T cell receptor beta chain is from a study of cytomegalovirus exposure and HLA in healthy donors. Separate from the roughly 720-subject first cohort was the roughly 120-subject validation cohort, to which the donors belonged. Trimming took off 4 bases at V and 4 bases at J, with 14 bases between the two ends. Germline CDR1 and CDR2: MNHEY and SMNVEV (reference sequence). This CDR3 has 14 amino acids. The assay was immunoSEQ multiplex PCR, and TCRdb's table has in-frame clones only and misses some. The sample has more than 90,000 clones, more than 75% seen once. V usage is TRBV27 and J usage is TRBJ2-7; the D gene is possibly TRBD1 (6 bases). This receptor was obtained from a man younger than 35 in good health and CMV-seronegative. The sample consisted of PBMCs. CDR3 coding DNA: TGTGCCAGCAGTTCCGGGACATTCTTTTACGAGCAGTACTTC. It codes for CASSSGTFFYEQYF.